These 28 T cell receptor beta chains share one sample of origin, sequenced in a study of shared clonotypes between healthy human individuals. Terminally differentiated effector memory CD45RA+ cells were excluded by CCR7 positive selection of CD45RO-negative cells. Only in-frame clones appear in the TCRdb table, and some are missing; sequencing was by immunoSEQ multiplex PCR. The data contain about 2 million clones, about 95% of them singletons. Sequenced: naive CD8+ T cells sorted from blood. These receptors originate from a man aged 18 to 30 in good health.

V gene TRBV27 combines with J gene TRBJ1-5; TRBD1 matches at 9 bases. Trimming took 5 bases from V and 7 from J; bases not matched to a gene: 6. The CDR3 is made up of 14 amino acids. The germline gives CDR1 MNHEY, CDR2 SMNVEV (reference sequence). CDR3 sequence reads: CASSTGGARQPQHF. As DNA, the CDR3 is TGTGCCAGCAGTACAGGGGGCGCGAGACAGCCCCAGCATTTT.

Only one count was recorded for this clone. Here the CDR3 reads CASTSQGSYNEQFF. The DNA of the CDR3 is TGCGCCAGCACCTCCCAGGGCTCCTACAATGAGCAGTTCTTC. The chain links TRBV5-1 to TRBJ2-1; a weak D match, TRBD1 (5 bases). The CDR3 contains 14 residues. The germline CDR1 and CDR2 sequences are SGHRS and YFSETQ. V was shortened by 6 bases and J by 0 bases, with 10 bases between the two germline ends.

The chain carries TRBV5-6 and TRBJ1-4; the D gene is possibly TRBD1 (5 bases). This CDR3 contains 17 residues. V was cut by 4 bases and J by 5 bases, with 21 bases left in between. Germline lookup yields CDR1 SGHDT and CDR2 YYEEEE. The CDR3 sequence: CASSLGWAGRLNEKLFF. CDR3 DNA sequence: TGTGCCAGCAGCCTGGGATGGGCAGGGAGGTTGAATGAAAAACTGTTTTTT.

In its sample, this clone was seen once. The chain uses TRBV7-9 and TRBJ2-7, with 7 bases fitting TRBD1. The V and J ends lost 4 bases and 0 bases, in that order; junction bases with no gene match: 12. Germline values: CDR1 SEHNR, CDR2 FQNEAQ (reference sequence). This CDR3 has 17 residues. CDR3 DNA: TGTGCCAGCAGCTCGACCTCAGACAGGGCCGACTCCTACGAGCAGTACTTC. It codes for CASSSTSDRADSYEQYF.

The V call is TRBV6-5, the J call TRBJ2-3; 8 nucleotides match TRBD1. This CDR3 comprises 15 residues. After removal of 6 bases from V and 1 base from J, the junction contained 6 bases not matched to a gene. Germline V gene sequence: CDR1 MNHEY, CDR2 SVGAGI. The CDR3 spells CASSEPGQGTDTQYF. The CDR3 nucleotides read TGTGCCAGCAGCGAACCGGGACAGGGCACAGATACGCAGTATTTT.

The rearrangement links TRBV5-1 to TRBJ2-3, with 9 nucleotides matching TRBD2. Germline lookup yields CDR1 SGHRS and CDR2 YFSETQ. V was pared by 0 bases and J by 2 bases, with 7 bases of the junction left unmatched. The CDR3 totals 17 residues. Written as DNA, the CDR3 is TGCGCCAGCAGCTTGGAGGGGCTAGCGGGGTACACAGATACGCAGTATTTT. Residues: CASSLEGLAGYTDTQYF.

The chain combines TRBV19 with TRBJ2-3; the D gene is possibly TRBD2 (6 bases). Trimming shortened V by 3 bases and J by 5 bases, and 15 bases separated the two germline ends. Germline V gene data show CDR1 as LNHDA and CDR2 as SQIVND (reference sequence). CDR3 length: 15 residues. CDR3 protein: CASSIGTPGEDTQYF. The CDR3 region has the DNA TGTGCCAGTAGTATCGGGACTCCCGGGGAAGATACGCAGTATTTT.

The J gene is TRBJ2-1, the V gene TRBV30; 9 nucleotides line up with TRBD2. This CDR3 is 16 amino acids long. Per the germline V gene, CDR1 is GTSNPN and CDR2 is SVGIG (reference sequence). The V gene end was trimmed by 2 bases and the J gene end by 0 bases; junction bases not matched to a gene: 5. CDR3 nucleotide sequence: TGTGCCTGGAGTTCCCCACTAGCGGGCTCCTACAATGAGCAGTTCTTC. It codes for CAWSSPLAGSYNEQFF.

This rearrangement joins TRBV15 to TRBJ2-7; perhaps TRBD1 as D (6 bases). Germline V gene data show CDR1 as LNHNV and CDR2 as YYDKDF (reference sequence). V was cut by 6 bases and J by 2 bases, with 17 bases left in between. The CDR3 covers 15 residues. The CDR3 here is CATSTPVTGTYEQYF. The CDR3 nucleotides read TGTGCCACCAGTACGCCCGTGACAGGAACCTACGAGCAGTACTTC.

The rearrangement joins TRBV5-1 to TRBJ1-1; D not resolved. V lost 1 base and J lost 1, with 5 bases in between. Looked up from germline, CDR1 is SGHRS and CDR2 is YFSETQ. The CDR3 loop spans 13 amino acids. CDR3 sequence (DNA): TGCGCCAGCAGCTTGATCTGGAACACTGAAGCTTTCTTT. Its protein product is CASSLIWNTEAFF.

The CDR3 coding sequence is TGTGCCAGCAGTTACTCTCACACCCTGAACACTGAAGCTTTCTTT. Its protein product is CASSYSHTLNTEAFF. V and J are TRBV6-5 and TRBJ1-1; D remains ambiguous. The V end was cut by 0 bases, the J end by 0 bases, with 8 bases between. CDR3 length: 15 amino acids. The germline V gene encodes CDR1 MNHEY and CDR2 SVGAGI.

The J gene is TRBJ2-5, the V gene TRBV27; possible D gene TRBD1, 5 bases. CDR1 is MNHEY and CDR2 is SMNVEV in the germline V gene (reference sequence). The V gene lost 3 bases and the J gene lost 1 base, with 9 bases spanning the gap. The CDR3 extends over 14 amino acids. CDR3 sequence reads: CASSFYDSQETQYF. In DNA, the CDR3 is TGTGCCAGCAGTTTCTACGACAGCCAAGAGACCCAGTACTTC.

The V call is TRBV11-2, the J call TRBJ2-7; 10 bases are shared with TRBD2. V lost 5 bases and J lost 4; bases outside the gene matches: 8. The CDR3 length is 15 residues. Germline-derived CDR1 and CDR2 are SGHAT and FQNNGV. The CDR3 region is CASSESGGVYYEQYF. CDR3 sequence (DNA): TGTGCCAGCAGCGAGAGCGGGGGGGTGTATTACGAGCAGTACTTC.

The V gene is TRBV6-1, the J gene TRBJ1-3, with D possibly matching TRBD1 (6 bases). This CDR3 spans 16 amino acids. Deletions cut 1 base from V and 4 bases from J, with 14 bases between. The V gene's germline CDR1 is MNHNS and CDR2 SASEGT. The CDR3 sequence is CASSEEERGQGNTIYF. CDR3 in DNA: TGTGCCAGCAGTGAAGAGGAACGGGGACAAGGAAACACCATATATTTT.

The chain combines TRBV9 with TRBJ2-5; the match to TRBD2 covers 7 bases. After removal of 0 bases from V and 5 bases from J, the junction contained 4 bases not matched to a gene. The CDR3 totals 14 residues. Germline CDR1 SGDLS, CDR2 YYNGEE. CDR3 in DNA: TGTGCCAGCAGCGTAGGGGAGGGCAGCGAGACCCAGTACTTC. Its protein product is CASSVGEGSETQYF.

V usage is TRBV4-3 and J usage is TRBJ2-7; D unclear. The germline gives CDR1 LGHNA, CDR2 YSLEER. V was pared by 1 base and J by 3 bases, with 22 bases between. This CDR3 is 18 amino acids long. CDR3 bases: TGCGCCAGCAGCCAAGGGCCCACGACATTAGCCCTCGTCTACGAGCAGTACTTC. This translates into CASSQGPTTLALVYEQYF.

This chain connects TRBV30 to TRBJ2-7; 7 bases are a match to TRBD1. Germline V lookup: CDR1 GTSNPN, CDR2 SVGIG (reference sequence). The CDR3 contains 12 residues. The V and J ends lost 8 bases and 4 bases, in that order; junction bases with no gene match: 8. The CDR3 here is CAMQGERYEQYF. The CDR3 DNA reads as TGTGCCATGCAGGGGGAACGGTACGAGCAGTACTTC.

In DNA form, the CDR3 reads TGTGCCACCAGCAGAGATCGACGGACAGAGGCAAATGAGCAGTTCTTC. Its translation: CATSRDRRTEANEQFF. The rearrangement uses TRBV15 and TRBJ2-1, with D possibly TRBD1 on 6 matching bases. The V gene lost 0 bases and the J gene lost 7 bases, with 16 bases spanning the gap. The CDR3 totals 16 residues. Germline CDR1 LNHNV, CDR2 YYDKDF (reference sequence).

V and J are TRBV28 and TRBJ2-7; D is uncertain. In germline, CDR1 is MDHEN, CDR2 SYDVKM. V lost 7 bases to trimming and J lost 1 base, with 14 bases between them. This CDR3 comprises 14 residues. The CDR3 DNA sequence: TGTGCCAGCAATATGGGCAGGTTTTCCTACGAGCAGTACTTC. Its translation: CASNMGRFSYEQYF.

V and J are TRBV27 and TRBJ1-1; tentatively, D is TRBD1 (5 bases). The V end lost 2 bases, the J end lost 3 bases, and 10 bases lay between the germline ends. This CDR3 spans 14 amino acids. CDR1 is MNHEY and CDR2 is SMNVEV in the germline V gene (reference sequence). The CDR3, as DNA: TGTGCCAGCAGTTTAGGGGGAGGGGACACTGAAGCTTTCTTT. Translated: CASSLGGGDTEAFF.

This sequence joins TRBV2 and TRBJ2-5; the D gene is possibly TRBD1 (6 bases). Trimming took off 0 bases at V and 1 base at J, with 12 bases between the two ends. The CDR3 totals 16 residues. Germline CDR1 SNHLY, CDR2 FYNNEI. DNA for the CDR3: TGTGCCAGCAGTGAAGCGGGCGAGGGGGTCCAAGAGACCCAGTACTTC. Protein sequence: CASSEAGEGVQETQYF.

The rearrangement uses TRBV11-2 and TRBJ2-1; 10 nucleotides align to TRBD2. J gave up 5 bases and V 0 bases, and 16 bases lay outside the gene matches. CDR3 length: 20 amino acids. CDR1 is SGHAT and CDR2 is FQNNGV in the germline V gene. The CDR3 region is CASSLEIAGGLPVQNNEQFF. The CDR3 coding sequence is TGTGCCAGCAGCTTAGAAATAGCGGGGGGCCTCCCTGTCCAAAACAATGAGCAGTTCTTC.

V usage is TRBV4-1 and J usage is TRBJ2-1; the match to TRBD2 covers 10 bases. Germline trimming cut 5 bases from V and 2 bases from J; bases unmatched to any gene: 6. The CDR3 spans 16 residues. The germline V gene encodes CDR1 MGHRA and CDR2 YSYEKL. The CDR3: CASSNSGGIPYNEQFF. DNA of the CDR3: TGCGCCAGCAGCAATAGCGGGGGGATCCCCTACAATGAGCAGTTCTTC.

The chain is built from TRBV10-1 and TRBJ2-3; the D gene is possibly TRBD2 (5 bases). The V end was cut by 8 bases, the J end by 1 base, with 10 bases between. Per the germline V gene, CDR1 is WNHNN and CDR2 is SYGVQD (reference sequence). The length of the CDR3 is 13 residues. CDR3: CASSSGRTDTQYF. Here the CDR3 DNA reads TGCGCCAGCTCGAGCGGACGCACAGATACGCAGTATTTT.

CDR3 protein: CASSLGLETGELFF. CDR3 in DNA: TGTGCCAGCAGCTTAGGGTTAGAGACCGGGGAGCTGTTTTTT. The chain combines TRBV7-8 with TRBJ2-2; D is ambiguous. Germline V lookup: CDR1 SGHVS, CDR2 FQNEAQ. The CDR3 runs to 14 residues. Trimming removed 1 base from V and 5 bases from J, with 8 bases in between.

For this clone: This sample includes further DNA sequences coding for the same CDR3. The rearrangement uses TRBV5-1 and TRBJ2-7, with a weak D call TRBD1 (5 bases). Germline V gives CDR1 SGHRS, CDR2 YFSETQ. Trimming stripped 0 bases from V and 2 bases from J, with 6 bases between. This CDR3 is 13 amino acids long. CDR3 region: CASSLAGTYEQYF. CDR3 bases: TGCGCCAGCAGCTTGGCAGGGACCTACGAGCAGTACTTC.

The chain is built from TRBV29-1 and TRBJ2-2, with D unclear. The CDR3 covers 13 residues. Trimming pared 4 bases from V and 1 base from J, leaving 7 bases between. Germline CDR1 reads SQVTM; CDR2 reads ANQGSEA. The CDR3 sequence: CSVVAVNTGELFF. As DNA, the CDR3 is TGCAGCGTTGTGGCGGTGAACACCGGGGAGCTGTTTTTT.

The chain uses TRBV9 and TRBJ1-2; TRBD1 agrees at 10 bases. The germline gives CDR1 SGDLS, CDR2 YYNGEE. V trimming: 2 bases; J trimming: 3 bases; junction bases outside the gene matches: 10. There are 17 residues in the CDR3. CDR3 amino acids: CASSVGTGEVMDYGYTF. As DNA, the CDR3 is TGTGCCAGCAGCGTGGGGACAGGGGAGGTCATGGACTATGGCTACACCTTC.